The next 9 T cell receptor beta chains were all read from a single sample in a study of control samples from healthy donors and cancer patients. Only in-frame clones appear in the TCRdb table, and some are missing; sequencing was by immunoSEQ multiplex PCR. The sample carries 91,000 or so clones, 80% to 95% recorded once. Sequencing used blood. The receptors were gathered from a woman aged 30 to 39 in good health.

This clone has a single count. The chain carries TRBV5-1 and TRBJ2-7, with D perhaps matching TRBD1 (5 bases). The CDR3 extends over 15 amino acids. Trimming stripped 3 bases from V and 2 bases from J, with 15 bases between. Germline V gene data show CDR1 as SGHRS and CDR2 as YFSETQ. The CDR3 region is CASSSTSTATYEQYF. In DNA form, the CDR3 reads TGCGCCAGCAGCTCGACCTCGACAGCTACCTACGAGCAGTACTTC.

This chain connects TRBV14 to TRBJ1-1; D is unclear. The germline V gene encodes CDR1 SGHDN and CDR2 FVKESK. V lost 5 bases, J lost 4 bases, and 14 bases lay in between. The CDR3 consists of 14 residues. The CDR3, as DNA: TGTGCCAGCAGCTCAAGAGGGCATTTCACTGAAGCTTTCTTT. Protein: CASSSRGHFTEAFF.

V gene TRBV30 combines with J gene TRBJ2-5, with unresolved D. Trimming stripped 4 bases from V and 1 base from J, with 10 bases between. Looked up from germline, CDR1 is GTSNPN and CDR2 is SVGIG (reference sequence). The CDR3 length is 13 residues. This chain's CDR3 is CAWTGLSQETQYF. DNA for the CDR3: TGTGCCTGGACTGGGCTAAGCCAAGAGACCCAGTACTTC. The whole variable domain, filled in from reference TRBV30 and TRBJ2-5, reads SQTIHQWPATLVQPVGSPLSLECTVEGTSNPNLYWYRQAAGRGLQLLFYSVGIGQISSEVPQNLSASRPQDRQFILSSKKLLLSDSGFYLCAWTGLSQETQYFGPGTRLLVL.

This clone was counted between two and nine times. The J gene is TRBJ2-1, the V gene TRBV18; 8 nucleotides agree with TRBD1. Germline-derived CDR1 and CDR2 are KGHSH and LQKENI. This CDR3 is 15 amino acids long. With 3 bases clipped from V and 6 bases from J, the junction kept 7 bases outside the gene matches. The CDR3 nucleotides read TGTGCCAGCTCACCGGGACAGGTCCCACGCAATGAGCAGTTCTTC. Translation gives CASSPGQVPRNEQFF.

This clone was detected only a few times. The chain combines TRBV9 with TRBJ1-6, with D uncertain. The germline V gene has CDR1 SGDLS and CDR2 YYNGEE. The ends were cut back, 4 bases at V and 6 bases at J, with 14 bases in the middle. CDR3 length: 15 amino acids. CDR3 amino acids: CASSLVGDPNSPLHF. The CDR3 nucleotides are TGTGCCAGCAGCTTGGTCGGGGATCCTAATTCACCCCTCCACTTT.

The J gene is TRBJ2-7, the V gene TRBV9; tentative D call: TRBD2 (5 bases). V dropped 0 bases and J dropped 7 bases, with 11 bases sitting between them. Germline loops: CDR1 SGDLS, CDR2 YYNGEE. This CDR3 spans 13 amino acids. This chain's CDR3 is CASSVEGSVEQYF. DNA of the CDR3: TGTGCCAGCAGCGTAGAGGGTAGCGTGGAGCAGTACTTC.

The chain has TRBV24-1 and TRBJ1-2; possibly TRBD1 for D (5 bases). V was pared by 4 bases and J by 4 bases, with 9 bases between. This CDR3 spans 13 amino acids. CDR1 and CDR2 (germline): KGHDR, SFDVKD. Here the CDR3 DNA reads TGTGCCACCAGTGAGAGGGGACTCTATGGCTACACCTTC. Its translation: CATSERGLYGYTF.

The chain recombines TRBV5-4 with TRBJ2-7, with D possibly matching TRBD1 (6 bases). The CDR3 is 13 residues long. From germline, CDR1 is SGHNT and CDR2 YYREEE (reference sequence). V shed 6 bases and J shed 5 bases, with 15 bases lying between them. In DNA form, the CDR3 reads TGTGCCAGCATGAAGTCCAGGGGCGACGAGCAGTACTTC. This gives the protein CASMKSRGDEQYF.

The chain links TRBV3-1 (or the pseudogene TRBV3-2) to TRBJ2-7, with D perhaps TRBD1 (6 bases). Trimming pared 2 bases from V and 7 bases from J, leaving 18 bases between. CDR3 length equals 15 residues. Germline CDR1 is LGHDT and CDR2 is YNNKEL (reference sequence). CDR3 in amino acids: CASSQMGAGTLEQYF. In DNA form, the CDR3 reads TGTGCCAGCAGCCAAATGGGGGCCGGGACGCTTGAGCAGTACTTC.